Listed below are T cell receptor beta chains from one sample, sequenced in a study of shared clonotypes between healthy human individuals. TCRdb's table, derived via immunoSEQ multiplex PCR, lists solely in-frame clones and lacks some. The sample holds about 1 million clones, 65% to 80% seen once. Sequencing was done on a sample of memory CD4+ T cells sorted from blood. The receptors shown here come from a man aged 18 to 30 in good health. Both conserved end residues are part of each CDR3. D genes are given only for firm matches. Clone size appears in some rows only: once, few, many, or a class for an expanded clone.

D gene,V gene,clone size,J gene,CDR3 DNA,CDR3 protein
.,TRBV6-1,.,TRBJ2-3,TGTGCCAGCACCCGGGGAGACGGCACAGATACGCAGTATTTT,CASTRGDGTDTQYF
.,TRBV14,once,TRBJ2-7,TGTGCCAGCAGCTCTCACCGGGACATTTACTACGAGCAGTACTTC,CASSSHRDIYYEQYF
TRBD1,TRBV6-6,few,TRBJ1-4,TGTGCCAGCAGTTCCGACAGACAGGGGAGTAATGAAAAACTGTTTTTT,CASSSDRQGSNEKLFF
.,TRBV7-3,.,TRBJ2-3,TGTGCCAGCAGCTTAAGGGGCTCGGCGCAGTATTTT,CASSLRGSAQYF
TRBD1,TRBV6-5,.,TRBJ1-1,TGTGCCAGCAGTTACGGACAGGATCGGGACACTGAAGCTTTCTTT,CASSYGQDRDTEAFF
.,TRBV6-5,.,TRBJ2-1,TGTGCCAGCGGAAAACAGGGTGGGCCCTACAATGAGCAGTTCTTC,CASGKQGGPYNEQFF
.,TRBV7-9,.,TRBJ1-1,TGTGCCAGCAGCTTAGTTCGGGATGTGGGCGTAGCGAGAGCTTTCTTT,CASSLVRDVGVARAFF
.,TRBV18,.,TRBJ2-1,TGTGCCAGCTCACCACCAGACCGGAGCTCCTACAATGAGCAGTTCTTC,CASSPPDRSSYNEQFF
.,TRBV5-4,.,TRBJ1-1,TGTGCCAGCAGCAGCGACCGGGCCCTAGGGAACACTGAAGCTTTCTTT,CASSSDRALGNTEAFF
.,TRBV9,.,TRBJ2-2,TGTGCCAGCAGCGTAGAAGTCTTATACACCGGGGAGCTGTTTTTT,CASSVEVLYTGELFF
.,TRBV11-2,.,TRBJ1-1,TGTGCCAGCAAGCTTAATACGGGGGAAGCTTTCTTT,CASKLNTGEAFF
TRBD2,TRBV2,.,TRBJ2-3,TGTGCCAGCAGTGACCGACTAGCGGCATCGGATACGCAGTATTTT,CASSDRLAASDTQYF
.,TRBV4-1,.,TRBJ2-5,TGCGCCAGCAGCCAATCGGGGTCACACCGGGCGCAAGAGACCCAGTACTTC,CASSQSGSHRAQETQYF
.,TRBV29-1,.,TRBJ1-1,TGCAGCGTTGGGTCGGGCACTGAAGCTTTCTTT,CSVGSGTEAFF
TRBD2,TRBV7-6,.,TRBJ2-1,TGTGCCAGCAGCTTATGGACTAGCGGGGGGGCGAATAATGAGCAGTTCTTC,CASSLWTSGGANNEQFF
TRBD2,TRBV27,.,TRBJ2-7,TGTGCCAGCAGTTCCGGACTAGCGGGGGGGTACTACGAGCAGTACTTC,CASSSGLAGGYYEQYF
TRBD1,TRBV7-2,.,TRBJ1-2,TGTGCCAGCAGCGCTGGGACAGGGGCCGCTTGGGGCTACACCTTC,CASSAGTGAAWGYTF
TRBD2,TRBV5-6,few,TRBJ2-4,TGTGCCAGCACCGAGGGGACTAGCGGTACCAAAAACATTCAGTACTTC,CASTEGTSGTKNIQYF
.,TRBV15,.,TRBJ1-2,TGTGCCACCAGCGACGACTTGAACTCTAACTATGGCTACACCTTC,CATSDDLNSNYGYTF
.,TRBV5-4,.,TRBJ1-1,TGTGCCAGCAGCTTGGGGCGGGGGGGAGAGCTGAACACTGAAGCTTTCTTT,CASSLGRGGELNTEAFF
TRBD1,TRBV7-2,.,TRBJ2-7,TGTGCCAGCAGCAAGGTTACCGGGACAGGGGATTCCTACGAGCAGTACTTC,CASSKVTGTGDSYEQYF
.,TRBV14,.,TRBJ2-3,TGTGCCAGCAGCCACCTCAACGCGTGGGGAGATGGGACAGATACGCAGTATTTT,CASSHLNAWGDGTDTQYF
.,TRBV14,many,TRBJ2-7,TGTGCCAGCAGCCAAGAAGTCGAGCAGTACTTC,CASSQEVEQYF
TRBD2,TRBV7-6,.,TRBJ2-5,TGTGCCAGCAGCCGGGGACTAGCGGGAGGACCAGAGACCCAGTACTTC,CASSRGLAGGPETQYF
TRBD1,TRBV14,once,TRBJ1-2,TGTGCCAGCAGCCTTACGACAGGGAGAAGTGGCTACACCTTC,CASSLTTGRSGYTF
.,TRBV11-2,.,TRBJ2-7,TGTGCCAGCAGCCCGGGACTGACAAGATCCTACGAGCAGTACTTC,CASSPGLTRSYEQYF
.,TRBV19,.,TRBJ2-7,TGTGCCAGTAGTACCGACGGGTGGGTAAACCCCTACGAGCAGTACTTC,CASSTDGWVNPYEQYF
.,TRBV18,.,TRBJ2-7,TGTGCCAGCTCACCAGGGTCGTGGGGCTACGAGCAGTACTTC,CASSPGSWGYEQYF
TRBD2,TRBV4-3,.,TRBJ2-3,TGCGCCAGCAGCCGACTAGCGGGAGAGGGGGATACGCAGTATTTT,CASSRLAGEGDTQYF
TRBD1,TRBV5-1,few,TRBJ1-6,TGCGCCAGCAGCTATTCTCCGGGACAGGGAGGCTATAATTCACCCCTCCACTTT,CASSYSPGQGGYNSPLHF
.,TRBV7-2,.,TRBJ2-7,TGTGCCAGCAGGGGGTATGGACCAGCCTACGAGCAGTACTTC,CASRGYGPAYEQYF
TRBD2,TRBV5-4,.,TRBJ2-3,TGTGCCAGCAGCCCACTAGCGGGGGCCGGAGATACGCAGTATTTT,CASSPLAGAGDTQYF
TRBD1,TRBV6-1,many,TRBJ1-2,TGTGCCAGCAGCCACGAAGGGGGACAGAACTATGGCTACACCTTC,CASSHEGGQNYGYTF
.,TRBV28,once,TRBJ2-7,TGTGCCAGCACCCCGCACGGACAGCTCTACGAGCAGTACTTC,CASTPHGQLYEQYF
.,TRBV7-2,.,TRBJ2-1,TGTGCCAGCAGCTCATTGCCAGGGTGGCAGTTCTTC,CASSSLPGWQFF
TRBD2,TRBV18,.,TRBJ2-5,TGTGCCAGCTCACCTCCGGGACTAGCGCAAGAGACCCAGTACTTC,CASSPPGLAQETQYF
.,TRBV5-6,.,TRBJ2-3,TGTGCCAGCAGCTTGTCAGGGAGCACAGATACGCAGTATTTT,CASSLSGSTDTQYF
.,TRBV2,.,TRBJ1-4,TGTGCCAGCAGAGGTGGAACTAATGAAAAACTGTTTTTT,CASRGGTNEKLFF
TRBD2,TRBV2,once,TRBJ2-3,TGTGCCAGCGTAAGGGGACTAGCGGGACCCACAGATACGCAGTATTTT,CASVRGLAGPTDTQYF
.,TRBV29-1,.,TRBJ2-2,TGCAGCGTCACTGAAACCACCGGGGAGCTGTTTTTT,CSVTETTGELFF
TRBD1,TRBV7-8,.,TRBJ2-2,TGTGCCAGCAGCTGGGGACAGAAGAACACCGGGGAGCTGTTTTTT,CASSWGQKNTGELFF
TRBD2,TRBV5-1,.,TRBJ2-7,TGCGCCAGCAGCTTGGGATCATTTCTAGCGGGACACTACGAGCAGTACTTC,CASSLGSFLAGHYEQYF